The rows below give T cell receptor beta chains drawn from one sample of a study of T cells in Graves' hyperthyroidism and ophthalmopathy. MiXCR was run by TCRdb on the multiplex PCR reads, yielding one entry per CDR3 protein. Altogether some 690,000 distinct CDR3 sequences are present, about 18% being singletons, with the ten largest covering roughly 16%. Material for sequencing was blood. All receptors come from a man aged 45-65 years with Graves' hyperthyroidism. CDR3s include the opening cysteine and the closing phenylalanine or tryptophan. The D gene is left open where the match is weak. Not all rows give a size; the values are once, few, many and, for expanded clones, a class.

DNA	CDR3	D	V	size	J
TGTGCCAGCAGTTTACGGAGCATTGAGCAGTTCTTC	CASSLRSIEQFF	-	TRBV28	few	TRBJ2-1
TGTGCCAGCTCACCACCCGCTAGCGGGAGGACACATACGCAGTATTTT	CASSPPASGRTHTQYF	TRBD2	TRBV18	-	TRBJ2-3
TGTGCCAGCAAACCCCAGGGAGGTAGCACAGATACGCAGTATTTT	CASKPQGGSTDTQYF	-	TRBV28	-	TRBJ2-3
TGTGCCACCTCCTGGGTGGAGGCGACCTACGAGCAGTACTTC	CATSWVEATYEQYF	-	TRBV6-1	few	TRBJ2-7
TGCGCATCCAGCGGTGGGGATTACAGGGGGTCCTCTGGGGCCAACGTCCTGACTTTC	CASSGGDYRGSSGANVLTF	TRBD1	TRBV5-1	-	TRBJ2-6
TGTGCCACTCGGACACTGAACACTGAAGCTTTCTTT	CATRTLNTEAFF	-	TRBV25-1	-	TRBJ1-1
TGTGCCAGCAGGTGGGCACCGGGACACATCACGAACACTGAAGCTTTCTTT	CASRWAPGHITNTEAFF	-	TRBV5-8	-	TRBJ1-1
TGTGCCAGCAGTGAAGAGCGGCTAGCGGGAGATACGCAGTATTTT	CASSEERLAGDTQYF	TRBD2	TRBV2	-	TRBJ2-3
TGTGCCATCAGTTCGGGGCAAGAGACCCAGTACTTC	CAISSGQETQYF	-	TRBV10-3	-	TRBJ2-5
TGTGCCAGCAGCCAGAGGGGGCGCGGGTCAGATACGCAGTATTTT	CASSQRGRGSDTQYF	TRBD1	TRBV7-9	few	TRBJ2-3
TGCGCCAGCAGCTTGGAGGGATTCACCTACGAGCAGTACTTC	CASSLEGFTYEQYF	-	TRBV5-1	-	TRBJ2-7
TGTGCCAGCAGTTCGTCTTCATCCACTAGCACAGATACGCAGTATTTT	CASSSSSSTSTDTQYF	-	TRBV28	many	TRBJ2-3
TGCAGTGCTAGGAGGCAGACATTGGGTCTCTATGGCTACACCTTC	CSARRQTLGLYGYTF	-	TRBV20-1	many	TRBJ1-2
TGTGCCAGCAGCTTTGGGCCATCCCCAGATACGCAGTATTTT	CASSFGPSPDTQYF	-	TRBV7-2	few	TRBJ2-3
TGTGCCAGCAGCCCGCTAGCGGGAGGGATGGCCAAAAACATTCAGTACTTC	CASSPLAGGMAKNIQYF	TRBD2	TRBV7-8	once	TRBJ2-4
TGTGCCAGCAGCCAACCCGGGTACGGCGGGCCCGGGACGGCTGGAAACACCATATATTTT	CASSQPGYGGPGTAGNTIYF	-	TRBV3-1	-	TRBJ1-3
TGTGCCAGCAGTCGAGGGACTAGCGGGAGAGCCTACAATGGGCAGTTCTTC	CASSRGTSGRAYNGQFF	TRBD2	TRBV12-3/TRBV12-4	few	TRBJ2-1
TGCGCCACCGGACTAGCGGGAGTCCACGGGGAGCTGTTTTTT	CATGLAGVHGELFF	TRBD2	TRBV10-2	many	TRBJ2-2
TGTCCCAGCAGCTCCGGACAGGCCAATTCACCCCTCCACTTT	CPSSSGQANSPLHF	TRBD1	TRBV7-9	-	TRBJ1-6
TGTGCCAGCAGCCGTGGACTAGCGGGAGTGGCCGGGGAGCTGTTTTTT	CASSRGLAGVAGELFF	TRBD2	TRBV3-1	-	TRBJ2-2
TGTGCCAGCTCACCACCCAGTAGGGGGACCTACGAGCAGTACTTC	CASSPPSRGTYEQYF	-	TRBV18	few	TRBJ2-7
TGTGCCAGCAGTGATGGAGGCTCCTACGAGCAGTACTTC	CASSDGGSYEQYF	-	TRBV6-1	many	TRBJ2-7
TGTGCCACCAGCCACACTAGCGAATGGTCCTACAATGAGCAGTTCTTC	CATSHTSEWSYNEQFF	TRBD2	TRBV15	many	TRBJ2-1
TGCAGTGCAAGACCCGGGACTAGCCCCCACAATGAGCAGTTCTTC	CSARPGTSPHNEQFF	TRBD2	TRBV20-1	many	TRBJ2-1